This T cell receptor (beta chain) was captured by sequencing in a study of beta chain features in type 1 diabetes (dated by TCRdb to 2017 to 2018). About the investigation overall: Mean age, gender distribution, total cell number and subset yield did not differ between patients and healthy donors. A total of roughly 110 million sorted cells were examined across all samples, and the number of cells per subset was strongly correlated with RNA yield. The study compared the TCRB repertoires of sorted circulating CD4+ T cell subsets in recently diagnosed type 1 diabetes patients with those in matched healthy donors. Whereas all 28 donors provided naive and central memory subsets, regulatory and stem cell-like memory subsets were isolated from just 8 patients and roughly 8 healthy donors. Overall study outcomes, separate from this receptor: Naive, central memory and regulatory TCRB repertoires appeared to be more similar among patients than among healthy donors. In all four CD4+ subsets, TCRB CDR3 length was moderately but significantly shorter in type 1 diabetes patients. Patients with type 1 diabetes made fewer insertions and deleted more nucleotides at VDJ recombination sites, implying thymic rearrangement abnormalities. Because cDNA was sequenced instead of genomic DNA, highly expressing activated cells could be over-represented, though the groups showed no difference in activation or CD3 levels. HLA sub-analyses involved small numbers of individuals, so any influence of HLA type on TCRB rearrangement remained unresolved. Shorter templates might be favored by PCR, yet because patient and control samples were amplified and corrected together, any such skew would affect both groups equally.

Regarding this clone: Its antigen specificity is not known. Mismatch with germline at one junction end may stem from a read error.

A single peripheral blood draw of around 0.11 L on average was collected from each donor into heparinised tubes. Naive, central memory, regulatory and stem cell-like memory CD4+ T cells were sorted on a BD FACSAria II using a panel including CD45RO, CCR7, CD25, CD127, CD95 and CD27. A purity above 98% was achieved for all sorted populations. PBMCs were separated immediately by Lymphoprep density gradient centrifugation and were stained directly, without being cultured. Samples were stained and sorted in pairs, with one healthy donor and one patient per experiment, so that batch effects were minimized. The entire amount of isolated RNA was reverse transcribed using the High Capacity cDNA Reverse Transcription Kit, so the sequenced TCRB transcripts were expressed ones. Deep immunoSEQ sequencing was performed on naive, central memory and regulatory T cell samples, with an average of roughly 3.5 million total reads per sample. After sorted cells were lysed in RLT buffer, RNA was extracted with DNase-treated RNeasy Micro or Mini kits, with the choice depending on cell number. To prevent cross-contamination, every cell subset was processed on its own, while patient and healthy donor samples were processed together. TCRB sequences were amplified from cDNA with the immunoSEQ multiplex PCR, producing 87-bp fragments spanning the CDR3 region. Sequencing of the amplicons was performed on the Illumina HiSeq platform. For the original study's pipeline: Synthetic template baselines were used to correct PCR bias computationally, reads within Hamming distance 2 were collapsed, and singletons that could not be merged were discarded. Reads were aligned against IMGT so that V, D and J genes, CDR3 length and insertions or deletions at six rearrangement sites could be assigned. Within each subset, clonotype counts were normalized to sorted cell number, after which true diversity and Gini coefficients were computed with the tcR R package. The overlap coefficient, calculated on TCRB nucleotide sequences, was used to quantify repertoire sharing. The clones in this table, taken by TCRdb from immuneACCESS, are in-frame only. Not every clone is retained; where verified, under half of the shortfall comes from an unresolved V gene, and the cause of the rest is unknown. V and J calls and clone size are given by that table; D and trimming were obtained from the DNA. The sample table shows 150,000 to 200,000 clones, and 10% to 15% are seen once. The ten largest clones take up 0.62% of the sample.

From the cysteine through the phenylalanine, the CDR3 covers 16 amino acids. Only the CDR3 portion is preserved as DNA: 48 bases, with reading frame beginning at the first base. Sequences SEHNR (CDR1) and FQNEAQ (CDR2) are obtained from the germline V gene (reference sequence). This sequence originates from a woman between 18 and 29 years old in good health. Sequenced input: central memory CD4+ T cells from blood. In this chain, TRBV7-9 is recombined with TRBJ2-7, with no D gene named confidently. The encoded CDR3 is CASSQVGVGAAYEQYF. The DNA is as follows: TGCGCCAGCAGCCAAGTGGGTGTAGGAGCTGCCTACGAGCAGTACTTC.